These T cell receptor beta chains were read from a single sample in a study of metastatic and nonmetastatic thyroid tumors. TCRdb re-analyzed the PCR reads through MiXCR. The table has about 24,000 clones, around 15% seen once; the top ten hold around 15%. What was sequenced was blood. These receptors all stem from a female donor with papillary thyroid cancer or a benign thyroid nodule (not recorded which). Some clones in this sample may be carry-over from other donors' samples. Both conserved end residues are part of each CDR3. The size field is filled for only some rows; it gives once, few, many or a size class.

v_gene: TRBV28
abundance: many
j_gene: TRBJ2-1
CDR3aa: CASSFGEVNEQFF

v_gene: TRBV5-1
abundance: many
j_gene: TRBJ2-7
CDR3aa: CASSLAAGSGEQYF

v_gene: TRBV20-1
abundance: many
j_gene: TRBJ2-1
CDR3aa: CSASPSTSYNEQFF

v_gene: TRBV11-2
abundance: many
j_gene: TRBJ2-5
CDR3aa: CASSLAGTSGPRAQYF

v_gene: TRBV7-3
abundance: many
j_gene: TRBJ2-3
CDR3aa: CASSIFGTDTQYF

v_gene: TRBV10-3
abundance: many
j_gene: TRBJ1-6
CDR3aa: CAISELDRDSPLHF

v_gene: TRBV20-1
abundance: few
j_gene: TRBJ1-2
CDR3aa: CSVGGSSPRAYGYTF

v_gene: TRBV20-1
abundance: -
j_gene: TRBJ2-5
CDR3aa: CSASGSSGVQETQYF

v_gene: TRBV6-4
abundance: many
j_gene: TRBJ2-3
CDR3aa: CASSDSSGKSDTQYF

v_gene: TRBV2
abundance: many
j_gene: TRBJ2-5
CDR3aa: CASIEGSSRGTQYF

v_gene: TRBV2
abundance: many
j_gene: TRBJ2-1
CDR3aa: CASSERVRFLAGAEQFF

v_gene: TRBV5-1
abundance: many
j_gene: TRBJ2-2
CDR3aa: CASNLDGRDTGELFF

v_gene: TRBV4-2
abundance: -
j_gene: TRBJ1-6
CDR3aa: CASSQYSGFNSPLHF

v_gene: TRBV6-5
abundance: -
j_gene: TRBJ1-2
CDR3aa: CASSYSGQGKYGYTF

v_gene: TRBV11-3
abundance: -
j_gene: TRBJ2-7
CDR3aa: CASSSSTSPRSYEQYF

v_gene: TRBV3-1
abundance: medium-sized
j_gene: TRBJ2-7
CDR3aa: CASSQPGNRVYEQYF

v_gene: TRBV27
abundance: medium-sized
j_gene: TRBJ2-7
CDR3aa: CASTSGDTRYEQYF

v_gene: TRBV30
abundance: many
j_gene: TRBJ2-3
CDR3aa: CAWSGGTSGSLSSTDTQYF

v_gene: TRBV3-1
abundance: -
j_gene: TRBJ2-7
CDR3aa: CASSPPYSPYEQYF

v_gene: TRBV20-1
abundance: many
j_gene: TRBJ2-2
CDR3aa: CSAGTSGVNTGELFF

v_gene: TRBV6-4
abundance: many
j_gene: TRBJ2-1
CDR3aa: CASSRLNIGNEQFF

v_gene: TRBV2
abundance: many
j_gene: TRBJ2-1
CDR3aa: CASSPRGFYNEQFF

v_gene: TRBV29-1
abundance: many
j_gene: TRBJ2-1
CDR3aa: CSVAPYNEQFF

v_gene: TRBV6-1
abundance: medium-sized
j_gene: TRBJ2-7
CDR3aa: CASSGRTSGSYEQYF

v_gene: TRBV6-4
abundance: many
j_gene: TRBJ2-3
CDR3aa: CASSPLAGGSTDTQYF

v_gene: TRBV11-2
abundance: many
j_gene: TRBJ2-5
CDR3aa: CASSLGSGGPETQYF

v_gene: TRBV20-1
abundance: many
j_gene: TRBJ2-2
CDR3aa: CSARDIAATGELFF

v_gene: TRBV3-1
abundance: many
j_gene: TRBJ2-3
CDR3aa: CASSRTSGTDTQYF

v_gene: TRBV11-2
abundance: -
j_gene: TRBJ2-1
CDR3aa: CASSLRQGALGEQFF

v_gene: TRBV5-1
abundance: many
j_gene: TRBJ2-2
CDR3aa: CASSLVSVSGELFF

v_gene: TRBV12-5
abundance: many
j_gene: TRBJ2-5
CDR3aa: CASGLEGETQYF

v_gene: TRBV10-3
abundance: many
j_gene: TRBJ2-7
CDR3aa: CAISESLVGDSAYEQYF

v_gene: TRBV6-1
abundance: -
j_gene: TRBJ2-7
CDR3aa: CASSEDAGGYEQYF

v_gene: TRBV6-1
abundance: many
j_gene: TRBJ2-3
CDR3aa: CASNRGDTQYF

v_gene: TRBV10-2
abundance: many
j_gene: TRBJ2-1
CDR3aa: CASSESIGYEQFF

v_gene: TRBV5-6
abundance: many
j_gene: TRBJ2-7
CDR3aa: CASSSAIPYEQYF

v_gene: TRBV9
abundance: many
j_gene: TRBJ2-3
CDR3aa: CASSAEGVDTQYF

v_gene: TRBV5-1
abundance: many
j_gene: TRBJ1-1
CDR3aa: CASSVTGLGSTEAFF

v_gene: TRBV4-1
abundance: many
j_gene: TRBJ2-4
CDR3aa: CASSQAGLAKNIQYF

v_gene: TRBV24-1
abundance: many
j_gene: TRBJ2-7
CDR3aa: CATSDLGGYEQYF